This T cell receptor beta chain was captured in a study of blood T cell repertoires in COVID-19. On the study more broadly: COVID-19 samples collected from the United States, Italy and Spain covered acute and convalescent phases. The cDNA or gDNA used as material had been derived from T cells, B-cell-depleted T cells, or PBMCs.

In the study's own analysis: Scientists estimated how many nucleated cells there were by amplifying reference gene primers. Profiling relied on immunoSEQ multiplex PCR, and the TCRdb table lists in-frame clones only, not all of them. V, J and clone size are taken as reported in that table, and D and trimming were inferred from the DNA itself. The profile shows over 95,000 clones, about 88% of them singletons. V lost 6 bases and J lost 0, with 14 bases in between. The CDR3 consists of 16 residues. CDR1 and CDR2 from the germline V gene are SGHAT and FQNNGV. The TCR was taken from a woman aged 70-85 years who had recovered from COVID-19. V usage is TRBV11-2 and J usage is TRBJ2-2; perhaps TRBD1 as D (5 bases). Input material: peripheral blood. CDR3 bases: TGTGCCAGCAGTTCCCGCAGCAGGGCGAACACCGGGGAGCTGTTTTTT. As protein: CASSSRSRANTGELFF.